The 14 T cell receptor beta chains reported below all come from one sample, sequenced in a study of control samples from healthy donors and cancer patients. TCRdb's copy holds only in-frame clones and misses some; the assay was immunoSEQ multiplex PCR. This sample has roughly 38,000 clones, with approximately 90% found just once. Specimen: blood. The receptors shown here come from a woman aged 45-65 years in good health.

The rearrangement links TRBV7-2 to TRBJ1-5; weak D call: TRBD1 (6 bases). The CDR3 is 14 residues long. Germline V gene data show CDR1 as SGHTA and CDR2 as FQGNSA. V was shortened by 3 bases and J by 4 bases, with 10 bases between the two germline ends. The CDR3 sequence: CASSFQGQNQPQHF. In nucleotides, the CDR3 is TGTGCCAGCAGCTTTCAGGGGCAAAATCAGCCCCAGCATTTT.

J is TRBJ1-3 and V is TRBV5-1; perhaps TRBD1 as D (6 bases). The CDR3 spans 17 residues. V lost 1 base, J lost 0 bases, and 14 bases lay in between. Germline V gene sequence: CDR1 SGHRS, CDR2 YFSETQ. CDR3 nucleotide sequence: TGCGCCAGCAGCTTGATGGAGGGGGGGTCCTCTGGAAACACCATATATTTT. Amino acid sequence: CASSLMEGGSSGNTIYF.

V gene TRBV18 combines with J gene TRBJ1-1; unclear D gene. The V gene lost 3 bases and the J gene lost 0 bases, with 14 bases spanning the gap. The CDR3 spans 16 residues. CDR1 and CDR2 from the germline V gene are KGHSH and LQKENI. The CDR3 nucleotides read TGTGCCAGCTCACCCCAAAGGACCCTCCTGAACACTGAAGCTTTCTTT. It codes for CASSPQRTLLNTEAFF.

J is TRBJ1-5 and V is TRBV4-1; TRBD1 agrees at 8 bases. From germline, CDR1 is MGHRA and CDR2 YSYEKL. J lost 7 bases, V lost 1 base, and 6 bases had no gene match. CDR3 size: 15 residues. In nucleotides, the CDR3 is TGCGCCAGCAGCCAAGGGGCAGGGGGCCGGCAGCCCCAGCATTTT. It specifies CASSQGAGGRQPQHF.

This clone appeared a single time. The V call is TRBV12-3 or TRBV12-4, the J call TRBJ1-4; D may be TRBD1 (6 bases). The CDR3 totals 12 residues. With 7 bases removed from V and 7 bases from J, the gap between germline ends came to 10 bases. CDR3 amino acids: CASKRGGEKLFF. The CDR3 DNA sequence: TGTGCCAGCAAGAGGGGGGGTGAAAAACTGTTTTTT.

The genes are TRBV28 and TRBJ1-6, with D possibly matching TRBD1 (5 bases). Germline CDR1 and CDR2: MDHEN and SYDVKM. V was pared by 7 bases and J by 3 bases, with 10 bases between. The CDR3 loop spans 14 amino acids. The CDR3 DNA reads as TGTGCCAGCACCCCAGGGAACTATAATTCACCCCTCCACTTT. Residues: CASTPGNYNSPLHF. The entire variable domain, with the rest obtained from reference TRBV28 and TRBJ1-6, is as follows: DVKVTQSSRYLVKRTGEKVFLECVQDMDHENMFWYRQDPGLGLRLIYFSYDVKMKEKGDIPEGYSVSREKKERFSLILESASTNQTSMYLCASTPGNYNSPLHFGNGTRLTVT.

The V gene is TRBV4-3, the J gene TRBJ2-6, with D perhaps TRBD2 (5 bases). The V and J ends lost 0 bases and 4 bases respectively, with 13 bases between them. The CDR3 runs 17 residues. Germline loops: CDR1 LGHNA, CDR2 YSLEER. CDR3 nucleotide sequence: TGCGCCAGCAGCCAAGATCGTATGGGGAGCGGGGCCAACGTCCTGACTTTC. Protein product: CASSQDRMGSGANVLTF.

This clone was found once. The chain combines TRBV23-1 with TRBJ2-3; D remains unclear. TRBV23-1 is reported as an ORF; its role is uncertain. The V and J ends lost 3 bases and 1 base respectively, with 8 bases between them. The CDR3 sequence is 14 residues long. The CDR3 reads CASSHRKGTDTQYF. The CDR3 coding sequence is TGCGCCAGCAGTCATCGGAAGGGCACAGATACGCAGTATTTT.

This clone has only one observation. V usage is TRBV18 and J usage is TRBJ2-2, with TRBD1 matching 10 bases. Losses at the gene ends were 6 bases for V and 6 bases for J; bases not matched to a gene: 16. CDR1 is KGHSH, CDR2 LQKENI, per germline. CDR3 length: 18 amino acids. CDR3: CASSPNPHDRGQAGELFF. The DNA for the CDR3 is TGTGCCAGCTCTCCCAACCCACACGACAGGGGGCAAGCCGGGGAGCTGTTTTTT. Complete variable domain (other parts from reference TRBV18 and TRBJ2-2): NAGVMQNPRHLVRRRGQEARLRCSPMKGHSHVYWYRQLPEEGLKFMVYLQKENIIDESGMPKERFSAEFPKEGPSILRIQQVVRGDSAAYFCASSPNPHDRGQAGELFFGEGSRLTVL.

V is TRBV28 and J is TRBJ1-1; D is unclear. Germline V CDR1 and CDR2: MDHEN, SYDVKM. This CDR3 has 14 residues. V shed 7 bases and J shed 0 bases, with 12 bases lying between them. CDR3 residues: CASTEGALNTEAFF. In nucleotides, the CDR3 is TGTGCCAGCACCGAGGGTGCGTTGAACACTGAAGCTTTCTTT.

The gene calls are TRBV19 and TRBJ2-1; D is possibly TRBD2 (6 bases). The CDR3 extends over 13 amino acids. The germline gives CDR1 LNHDA, CDR2 SQIVND (reference sequence). The V gene lost 8 bases and the J gene lost 6 bases, with 14 bases spanning the gap. The CDR3 protein is CASGKLASNEQFF. The CDR3 DNA reads as TGTGCCAGTGGGAAACTAGCAAGCAATGAGCAGTTCTTC. Drawing the rest from reference TRBV19 and TRBJ2-1, the complete variable domain is DGGITQSPKYLFRKEGQNVTLSCEQNLNHDAMYWYRQDPGQGLRLIYYSQIVNDFQKGDIAEGYSVSREKKESFPLTVTSAQKNPTAFYLCASGKLASNEQFFGPGTRLTVL.

This chain connects TRBV7-8 to TRBJ1-6; D is ambiguous. CDR1 is SGHVS and CDR2 is FQNEAQ in the germline V gene. This CDR3 region has 16 residues. Trimming stripped 1 base from V and 7 bases from J, with 14 bases between. CDR3 sequence: CASSLGVLSRNSPLHF. The CDR3 DNA reads as TGTGCCAGCAGCTTAGGTGTTTTGTCAAGAAATTCACCCCTCCACTTT. Full variable domain (remainder filled in from reference TRBV7-8 and TRBJ1-6): GAGVSQSPRYKVAKRGQDVALRCDPISGHVSLFWYQQALGQGPEFLTYFQNEAQLDKSGLPSDRFFAERPEGSVSTLKIQRTQQEDSAVYLCASSLGVLSRNSPLHFGNGTRLTVT.

V gene TRBV5-5 combines with J gene TRBJ2-7, with 10 bases lining up with TRBD1. Trimming took 0 bases from V and 4 from J; bases not matched to a gene: 4. CDR1 is SGHKS, CDR2 YYEKEE, per germline (reference sequence). The CDR3 spans 15 residues. The CDR3 sequence: CASSLVTGGWYEQYF. Here the CDR3 DNA reads TGTGCCAGCAGCTTGGTGACAGGGGGCTGGTACGAGCAGTACTTC.

As regards this clone: The junction and the germline gene differ at one end; a read error may be behind it. The rearrangement uses TRBV10-3 and TRBJ1-2; D is unclear. CDR3 length: 12 residues. CDR1 is ENHRY, CDR2 SYGVKD, per germline. The CDR3 loop reads CAIRASSQDCDF. CDR3 coding DNA: TGTGCCATCAGGGCGTCCTCCCAGGATTGTGACTTC.